The clone carrying this T cell receptor (beta chain) was counted only a few times. The target antigen is unknown. For the second PCR, which ran for about 7 to 11 cycles, a sample-barcoded 5' primer and a J-beta primer mix were used. TCRdb re-called the 5' RACE reads through MiXCR, storing one row per CDR3 protein. The repertoire includes fewer than 700,000 distinct CDR3 sequences, roughly 41% of them detected once, and 30% sits in the top ten. The sample comes from a study of blood T cells in healthy people across ages. Germline values: CDR1 MDHEN, CDR2 SYDVKM. The CDR3 has 14 residues. Trimming cost V 7 bases and J 7 bases; bases outside gene matches: 10. Study findings and constraints: With unsorted PBMCs, a conclusive comparison of naive versus antigen-experienced cells was not possible.

Sequencing was performed on blood. The genes are TRBV28 and TRBJ1-2, with 9 bases that match TRBD1. This receptor was taken from a man older than 75 in good health. CDR3 residues: CASTPQGQGVGYTF. The CDR3 nucleotides read TGTGCCAGCACCCCTCAGGGACAGGGTGTTGGCTACACCTTC.